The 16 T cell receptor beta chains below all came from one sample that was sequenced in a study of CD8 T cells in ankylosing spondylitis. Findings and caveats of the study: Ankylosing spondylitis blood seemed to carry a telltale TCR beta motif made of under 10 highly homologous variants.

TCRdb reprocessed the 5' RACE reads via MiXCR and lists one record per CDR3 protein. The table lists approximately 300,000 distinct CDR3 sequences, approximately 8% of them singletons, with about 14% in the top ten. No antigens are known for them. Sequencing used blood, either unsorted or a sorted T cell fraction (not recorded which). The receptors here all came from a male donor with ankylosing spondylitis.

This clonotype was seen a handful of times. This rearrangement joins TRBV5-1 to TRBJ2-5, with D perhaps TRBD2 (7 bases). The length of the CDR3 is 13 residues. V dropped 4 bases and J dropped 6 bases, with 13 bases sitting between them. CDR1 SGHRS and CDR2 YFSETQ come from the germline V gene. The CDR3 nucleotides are TGCGCCAGCAGCCAACAGGGAGGGAAGACCCAGTACTTC. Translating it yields CASSQQGGKTQYF.

The CDR3 DNA is TGTGCCAGCAGCTTCGGAGGGTACACCGGGGAGCTGTTTTTT. Residues: CASSFGGYTGELFF. The genes are TRBV7-6 and TRBJ2-2, with D maybe TRBD2 (6 bases). This CDR3 is built from 14 residues. Germline CDR1 and CDR2: SGHVS and FNYEAQ. Trimming removed 3 bases from V and 3 bases from J, with 8 bases in between. Drawing the rest from reference TRBV7-6 and TRBJ2-2, the complete variable domain is GAGVSQSPRYKVTKRGQDVALRCDPISGHVSLYWYRQALGQGPEFLTYFNYEAQQDKSGLPNDRFSAERPEGSISTLTIQRTEQRDSAMYRCASSFGGYTGELFFGEGSRLTVL.

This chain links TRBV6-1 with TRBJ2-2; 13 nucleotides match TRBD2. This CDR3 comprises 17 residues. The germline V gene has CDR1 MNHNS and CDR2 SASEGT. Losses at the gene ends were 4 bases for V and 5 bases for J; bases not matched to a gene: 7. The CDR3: CASSARTSGSPTGELFF. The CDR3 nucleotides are TGTGCCAGCAGTGCAAGGACTAGCGGGAGTCCTACCGGGGAGCTGTTTTTT.

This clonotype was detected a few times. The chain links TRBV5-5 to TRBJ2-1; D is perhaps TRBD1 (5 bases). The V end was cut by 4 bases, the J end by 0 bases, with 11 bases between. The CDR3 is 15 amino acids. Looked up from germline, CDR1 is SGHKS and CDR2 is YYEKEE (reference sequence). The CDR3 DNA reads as TGTGCCAGCAGCGGACCGACAGCCTCCTACAATGAGCAGTTCTTC. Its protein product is CASSGPTASYNEQFF.

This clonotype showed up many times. CDR3 DNA sequence: TGTGCCAGCAGTCCCGGGACACTCGACTACGAGCAGTACTTC. Protein product: CASSPGTLDYEQYF. V and J are TRBV28 and TRBJ2-7; D is perhaps TRBD1 (6 bases). Per germline, CDR1 MDHEN and CDR2 SYDVKM. Trimming removed 5 bases at V and 3 bases at J, with 14 bases between. The CDR3 spans 14 residues. The whole variable domain, remainder taken from reference TRBV28 and TRBJ2-7, is DVKVTQSSRYLVKRTGEKVFLECVQDMDHENMFWYRQDPGLGLRLIYFSYDVKMKEKGDIPEGYSVSREKKERFSLILESASTNQTSMYLCASSPGTLDYEQYFGPGTRLTVT.

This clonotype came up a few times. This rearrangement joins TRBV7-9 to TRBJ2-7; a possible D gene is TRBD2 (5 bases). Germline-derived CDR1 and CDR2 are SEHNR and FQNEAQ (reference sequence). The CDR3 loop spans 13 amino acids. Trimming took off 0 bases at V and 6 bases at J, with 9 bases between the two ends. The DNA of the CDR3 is TGTGCCAGCAGCTTAGCATCTAGCATCGAGCAGTACTTC. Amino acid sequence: CASSLASSIEQYF.

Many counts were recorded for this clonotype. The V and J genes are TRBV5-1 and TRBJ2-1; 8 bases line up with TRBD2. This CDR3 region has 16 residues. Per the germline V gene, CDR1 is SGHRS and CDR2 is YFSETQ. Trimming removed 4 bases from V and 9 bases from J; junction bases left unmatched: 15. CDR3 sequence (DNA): TGCGCCAGCAGCCCCTATTCTAGCGGGCGTCAGGCTGAGCAGTTCTTC. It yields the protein CASSPYSSGRQAEQFF.

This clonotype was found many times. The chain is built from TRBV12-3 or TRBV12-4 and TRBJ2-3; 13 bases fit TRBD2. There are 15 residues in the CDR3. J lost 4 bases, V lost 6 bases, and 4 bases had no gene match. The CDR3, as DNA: TGTGCCAGCAGCCAAACTAGCGGGAGGGCAGATACGCAGTATTTT. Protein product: CASSQTSGRADTQYF.

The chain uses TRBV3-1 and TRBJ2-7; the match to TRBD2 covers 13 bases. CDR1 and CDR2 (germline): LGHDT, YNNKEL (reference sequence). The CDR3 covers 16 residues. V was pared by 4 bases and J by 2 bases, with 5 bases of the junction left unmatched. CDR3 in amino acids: CASSRGTSGEAYEQYF. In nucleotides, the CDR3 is TGTGCCAGCAGCCGAGGGACTAGCGGGGAGGCCTACGAGCAGTACTTC.

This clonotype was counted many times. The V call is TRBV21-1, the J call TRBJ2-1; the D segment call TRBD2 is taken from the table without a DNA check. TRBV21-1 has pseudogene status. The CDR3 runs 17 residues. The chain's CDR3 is CASSNLRLAGVSNEQFF. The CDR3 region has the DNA TGTGCCAGCAGCAATTTAAGACTAGCGGGAGTTTCCAATGAGCAGTTCTTC.

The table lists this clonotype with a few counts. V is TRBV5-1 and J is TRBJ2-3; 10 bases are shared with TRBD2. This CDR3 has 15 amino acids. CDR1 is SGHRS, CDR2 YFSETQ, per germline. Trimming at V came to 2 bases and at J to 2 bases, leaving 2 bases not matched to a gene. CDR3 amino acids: CASSFSGRHTDTQYF. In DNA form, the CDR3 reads TGCGCCAGCAGCTTTAGCGGGAGGCACACAGATACGCAGTATTTT.

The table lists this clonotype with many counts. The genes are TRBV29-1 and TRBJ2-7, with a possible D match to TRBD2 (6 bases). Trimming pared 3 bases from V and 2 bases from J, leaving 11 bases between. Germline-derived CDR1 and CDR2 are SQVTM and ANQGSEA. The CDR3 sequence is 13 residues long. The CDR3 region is CSVELRGTYEQYF. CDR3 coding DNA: TGCAGCGTTGAGTTGCGGGGAACCTACGAGCAGTACTTC.

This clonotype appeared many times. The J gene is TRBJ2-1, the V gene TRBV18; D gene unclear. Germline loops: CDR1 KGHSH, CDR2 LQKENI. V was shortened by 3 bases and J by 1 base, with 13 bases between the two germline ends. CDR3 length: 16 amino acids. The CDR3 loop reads CASSPAIWSSYNEQFF. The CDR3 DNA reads TGTGCCAGCTCACCGGCTATTTGGAGTTCCTACAATGAGCAGTTCTTC.

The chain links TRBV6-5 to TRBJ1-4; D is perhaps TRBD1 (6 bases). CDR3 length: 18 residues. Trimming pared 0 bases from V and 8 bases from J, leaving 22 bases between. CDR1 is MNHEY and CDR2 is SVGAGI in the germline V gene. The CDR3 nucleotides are TGTGCCAGCAGTTACTCCGGGACACTTCCTATCGGATGGGAAAAACTGTTTTTT. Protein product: CASSYSGTLPIGWEKLFF.

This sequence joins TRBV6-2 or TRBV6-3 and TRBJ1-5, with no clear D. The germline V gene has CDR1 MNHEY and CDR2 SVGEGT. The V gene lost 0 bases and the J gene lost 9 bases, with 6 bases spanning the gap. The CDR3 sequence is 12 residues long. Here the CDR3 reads CASSYSMGPQHF. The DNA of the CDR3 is TGTGCCAGCAGTTACTCGATGGGGCCCCAGCATTTT.

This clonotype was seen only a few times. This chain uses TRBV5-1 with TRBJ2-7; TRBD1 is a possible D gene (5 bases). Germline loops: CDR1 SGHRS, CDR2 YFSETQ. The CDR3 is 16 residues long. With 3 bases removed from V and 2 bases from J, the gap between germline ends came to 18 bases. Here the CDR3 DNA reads TGCGCCAGCAGCTCAAACCCCGTACAGGCGACCTACGAGCAGTACTTC. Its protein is CASSSNPVQATYEQYF.